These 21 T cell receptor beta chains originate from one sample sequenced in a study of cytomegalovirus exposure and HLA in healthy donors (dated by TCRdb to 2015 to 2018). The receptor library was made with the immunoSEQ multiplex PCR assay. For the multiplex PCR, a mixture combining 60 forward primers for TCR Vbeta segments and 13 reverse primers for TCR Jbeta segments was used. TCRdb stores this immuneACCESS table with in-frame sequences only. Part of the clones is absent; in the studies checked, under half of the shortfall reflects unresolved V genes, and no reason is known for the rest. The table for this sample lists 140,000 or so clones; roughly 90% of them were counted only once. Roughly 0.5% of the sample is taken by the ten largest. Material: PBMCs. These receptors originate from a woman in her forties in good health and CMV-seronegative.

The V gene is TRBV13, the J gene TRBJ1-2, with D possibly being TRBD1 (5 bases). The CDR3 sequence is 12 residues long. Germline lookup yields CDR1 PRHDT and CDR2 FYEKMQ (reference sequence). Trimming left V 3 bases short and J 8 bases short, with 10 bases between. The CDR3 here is CASSFRAGGYTF. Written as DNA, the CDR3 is TGTGCCAGCAGCTTCAGGGCGGGGGGCTACACCTTC.

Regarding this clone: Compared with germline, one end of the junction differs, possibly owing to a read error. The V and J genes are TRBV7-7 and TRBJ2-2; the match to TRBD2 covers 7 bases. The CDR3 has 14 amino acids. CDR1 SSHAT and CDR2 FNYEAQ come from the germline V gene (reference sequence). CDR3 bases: TGTGCTAGCAGCTTGCTAGCGGAGGGCGGGGAGCTGTTTTTT. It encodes CASSLLAEGGELFF.

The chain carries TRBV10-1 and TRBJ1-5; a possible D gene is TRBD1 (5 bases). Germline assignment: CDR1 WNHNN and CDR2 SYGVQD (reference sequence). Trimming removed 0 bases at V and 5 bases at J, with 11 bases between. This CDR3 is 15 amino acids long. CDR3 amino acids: CASSESFRVDQPQHF. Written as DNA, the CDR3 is TGCGCCAGCAGTGAGTCGTTCAGGGTGGATCAGCCCCAGCATTTT.

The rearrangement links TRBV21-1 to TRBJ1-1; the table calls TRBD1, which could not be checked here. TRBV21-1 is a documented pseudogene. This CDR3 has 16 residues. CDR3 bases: TGTGCCAGCAGCAACGGACAGGGATCCATGAACACTGAAGCTTTCTTT. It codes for CASSNGQGSMNTEAFF.

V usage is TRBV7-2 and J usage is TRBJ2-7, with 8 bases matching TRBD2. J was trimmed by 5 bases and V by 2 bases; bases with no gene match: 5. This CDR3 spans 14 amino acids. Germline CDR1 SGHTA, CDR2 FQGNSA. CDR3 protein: CASSLTGGDDEQYF. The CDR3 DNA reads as TGTGCCAGCAGCTTAACGGGAGGGGACGACGAGCAGTACTTC.

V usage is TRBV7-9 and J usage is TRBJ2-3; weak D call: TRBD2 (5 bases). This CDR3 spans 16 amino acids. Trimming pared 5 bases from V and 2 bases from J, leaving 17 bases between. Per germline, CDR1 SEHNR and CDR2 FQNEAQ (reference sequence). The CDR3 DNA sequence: TGTGCCAGCAGCAGAGTTTTTACCGGGAACACAGATACGCAGTATTTT. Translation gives CASSRVFTGNTDTQYF.

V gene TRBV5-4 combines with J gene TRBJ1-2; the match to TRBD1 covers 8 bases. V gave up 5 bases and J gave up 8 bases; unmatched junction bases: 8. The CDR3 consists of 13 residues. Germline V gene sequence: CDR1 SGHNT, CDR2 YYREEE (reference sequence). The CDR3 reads CASRLDRAPGYTF. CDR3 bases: TGTGCCAGCAGACTGGACAGGGCACCCGGCTACACCTTC.

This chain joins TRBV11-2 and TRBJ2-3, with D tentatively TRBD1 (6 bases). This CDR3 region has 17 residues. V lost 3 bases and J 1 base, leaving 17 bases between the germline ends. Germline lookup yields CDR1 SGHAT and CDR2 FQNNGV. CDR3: CASSFSSQGRGTDTQYF. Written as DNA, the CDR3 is TGTGCCAGCAGCTTCAGCTCACAGGGAAGGGGCACAGATACGCAGTATTTT.

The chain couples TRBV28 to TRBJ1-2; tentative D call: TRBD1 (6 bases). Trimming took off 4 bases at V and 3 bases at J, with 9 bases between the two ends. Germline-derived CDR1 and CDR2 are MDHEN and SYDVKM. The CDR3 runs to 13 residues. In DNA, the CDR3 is TGTGCCAGCAGTTCCGGACAGCACTATGGCTACACCTTC. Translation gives CASSSGQHYGYTF.

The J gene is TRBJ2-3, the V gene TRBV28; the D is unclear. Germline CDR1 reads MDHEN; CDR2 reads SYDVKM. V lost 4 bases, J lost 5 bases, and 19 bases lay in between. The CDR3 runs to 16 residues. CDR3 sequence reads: CASSSPLSPRGDTQYF. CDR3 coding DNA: TGTGCCAGCAGTTCGCCCCTGTCCCCTCGAGGAGATACGCAGTATTTT.

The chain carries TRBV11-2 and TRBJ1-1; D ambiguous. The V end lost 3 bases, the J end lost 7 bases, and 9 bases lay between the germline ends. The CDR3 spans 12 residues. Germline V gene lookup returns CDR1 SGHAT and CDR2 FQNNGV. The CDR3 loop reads CASSFNGFEAFF. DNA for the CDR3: TGTGCCAGCAGCTTTAACGGTTTTGAAGCTTTCTTT.

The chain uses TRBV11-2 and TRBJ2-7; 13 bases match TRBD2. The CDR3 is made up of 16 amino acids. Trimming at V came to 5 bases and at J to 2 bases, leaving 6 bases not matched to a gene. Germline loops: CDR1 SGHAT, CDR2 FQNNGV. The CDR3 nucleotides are TGTGCCAGCAGCCCAAGGGGACTAGCGGGAACCTACGAGCAGTACTTC. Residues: CASSPRGLAGTYEQYF.

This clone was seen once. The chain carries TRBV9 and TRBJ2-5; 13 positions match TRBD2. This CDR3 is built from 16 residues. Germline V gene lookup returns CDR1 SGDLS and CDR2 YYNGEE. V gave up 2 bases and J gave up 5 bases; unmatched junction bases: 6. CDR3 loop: CASSVGTSGISETQYF. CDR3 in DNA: TGTGCCAGCAGCGTCGGGACTAGCGGGATCTCTGAGACCCAGTACTTC.

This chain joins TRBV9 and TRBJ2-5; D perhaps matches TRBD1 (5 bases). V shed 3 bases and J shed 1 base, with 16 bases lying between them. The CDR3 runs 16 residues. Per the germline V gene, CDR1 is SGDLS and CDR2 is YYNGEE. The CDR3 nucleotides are TGTGCCAGCAGCGGGGGCCCCACCTTAGGCCAAGAGACCCAGTACTTC. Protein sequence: CASSGGPTLGQETQYF.

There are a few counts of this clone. The CDR3 nucleotides read TGTGCCAGCAGCACCGGGACTAGCGAAGACGAGCAGTACTTC. It codes for CASSTGTSEDEQYF. The chain recombines TRBV7-9 with TRBJ2-7; 10 bases are a match to TRBD2. The J segment lost 5 bases and the V segment lost 5 bases, leaving 6 bases of the junction unmatched. The CDR3 extends over 14 amino acids. Germline CDR1 SEHNR, CDR2 FQNEAQ (reference sequence).

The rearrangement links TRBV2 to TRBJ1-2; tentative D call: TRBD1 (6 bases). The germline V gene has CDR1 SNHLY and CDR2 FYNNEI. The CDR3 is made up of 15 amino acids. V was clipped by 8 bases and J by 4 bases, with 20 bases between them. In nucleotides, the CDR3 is TGTGCCAGCGGGGTGGGGCAGGGGCGGATCTATGGCTACACCTTC. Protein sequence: CASGVGQGRIYGYTF.

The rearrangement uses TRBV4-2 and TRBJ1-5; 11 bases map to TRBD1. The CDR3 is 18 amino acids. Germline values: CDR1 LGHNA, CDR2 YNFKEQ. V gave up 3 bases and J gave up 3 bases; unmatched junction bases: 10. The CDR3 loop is CASSHYGQGALDNQPQHF. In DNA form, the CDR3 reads TGTGCCAGCAGCCACTACGGACAGGGGGCCTTGGACAATCAGCCCCAGCATTTT.

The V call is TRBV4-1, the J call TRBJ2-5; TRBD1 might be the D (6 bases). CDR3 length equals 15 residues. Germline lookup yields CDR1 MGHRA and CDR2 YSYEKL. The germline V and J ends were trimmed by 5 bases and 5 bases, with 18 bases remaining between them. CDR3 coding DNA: TGCGCCAGCAGCTCGCCCGGGACAACCGGGGAGACCCAGTACTTC. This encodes CASSSPGTTGETQYF.

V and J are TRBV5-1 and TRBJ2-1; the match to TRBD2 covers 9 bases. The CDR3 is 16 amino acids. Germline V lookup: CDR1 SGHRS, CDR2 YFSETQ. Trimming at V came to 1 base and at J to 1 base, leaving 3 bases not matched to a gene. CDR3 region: CASSLIAGASYNEQFF. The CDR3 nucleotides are TGCGCCAGCAGCTTGATAGCGGGAGCGTCCTACAATGAGCAGTTCTTC.

The DNA for the CDR3 is TGCGCCAGCAGCTTAGGGACAAGTAGCAATCAGCCCCAGCATTTT. Protein sequence: CASSLGTSSNQPQHF. The V and J genes are TRBV5-1 and TRBJ1-5; D might be TRBD1 (6 bases). This CDR3 spans 15 amino acids. The germline V gene has CDR1 SGHRS and CDR2 YFSETQ. Trimming shortened V by 2 bases and J by 0 bases, and 9 bases separated the two germline ends.

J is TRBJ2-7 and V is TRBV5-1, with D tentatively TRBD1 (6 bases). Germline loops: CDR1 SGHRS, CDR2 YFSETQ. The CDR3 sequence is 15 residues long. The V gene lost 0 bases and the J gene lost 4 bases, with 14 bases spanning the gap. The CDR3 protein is CASSLAGRGVYEQYF. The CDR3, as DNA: TGCGCCAGCAGCTTGGCCGGCAGGGGTGTATACGAGCAGTACTTC. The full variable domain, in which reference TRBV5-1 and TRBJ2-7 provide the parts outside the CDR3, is KAGVTQTPRYLIKTRGQQVTLSCSPISGHRSVSWYQQTPGQGLQFLFEYFSETQRNKGNFPGRFSGRQFSNSRSEMNVSTLELGDSALYLCASSLAGRGVYEQYFGPGTRLTVT.